This TCR beta chain was recorded in a study of response to subunit inactivated influenza vaccine. Whole-study results and caveats: Few additional T cells are recruited per seasonal influenza vaccination, authors suggested.

For this clonotype: Its antigen is as yet unknown.

This CDR3 has 16 residues. The V gene lost 7 bases and the J gene lost 6 bases, with 24 bases spanning the gap. A single record per CDR3 protein comes from TCRdb applying MiXCR to the RT-PCR reads. The sample yields roughly 670,000 distinct CDR3 sequences, 14% seen once. The chain uses TRBV12-3 or TRBV12-4 and TRBJ1-2, with no clear D. The sequencing used PBMCs from blood, collected around 15 days before vaccination. This clonotype originated in a man aged 50 to 60 who received an inactivated influenza vaccine. CDR3 sequence: CASIEVFPSPYDGYTF. CDR3 DNA: TGTGCCAGCATCGAAGTCTTCCCGAGCCCCTACGATGGCTACACCTTC.